These T cell receptor beta chains were read from a single sample in a study of cytomegalovirus exposure and HLA in healthy donors. The method was immunoSEQ multiplex PCR; TCRdb's version includes in-frame clones alone and lacks a portion of them. The sample is made up of approximately 50,000 clones, and the top ten hold roughly an eighth of it. Sequenced input: PBMCs. These receptors all stem from a young man in good health and CMV-seropositive. CDR3s include the opening cysteine and the closing phenylalanine or tryptophan. The D gene is left open where the match is weak.

D gene: TRBD2; J gene: TRBJ2-4; V gene: TRBV7-2; CDR3 DNA: TGTGCCAGCAGCTTCAGCGGGAAAGCCAAAAACATTCAGTACTTC; CDR3 protein: CASSFSGKAKNIQYF
D gene: NA; J gene: TRBJ1-1; V gene: TRBV30; CDR3 DNA: TGTGCCTGGAGTGTATGGGGGGGCTGGGGCACTGAAGCTTTCTTT; CDR3 protein: CAWSVWGGWGTEAFF
D gene: NA; J gene: TRBJ1-1; V gene: TRBV7-3; CDR3 DNA: TGTGCCAGCAGCACTAAGGCAGAGTACACTGAAGCTTTCTTT; CDR3 protein: CASSTKAEYTEAFF
D gene: NA; J gene: TRBJ2-7; V gene: TRBV6-1; CDR3 DNA: TGTGCCAGCAGAGGTACTGGAGGGGCGTACGAGCAGTACTTC; CDR3 protein: CASRGTGGAYEQYF
D gene: NA; J gene: TRBJ2-5; V gene: TRBV7-9; CDR3 DNA: TGTGCCAGCAGCTTAAGTAGTACGGAGACCCAGTACTTC; CDR3 protein: CASSLSSTETQYF
D gene: NA; J gene: TRBJ1-6; V gene: TRBV5-1; CDR3 DNA: TGCGCCAGCAGCTTGGCTGAGTCGGTAAACTCACCCCTCCACTTT; CDR3 protein: CASSLAESVNSPLHF
D gene: NA; J gene: TRBJ1-4; V gene: TRBV4-1; CDR3 DNA: TGCGCCAGCAGCCAAGATCGGACGAGTACTAGTGAAAAACTGTTTTTT; CDR3 protein: CASSQDRTSTSEKLFF
D gene: NA; J gene: TRBJ1-2; V gene: TRBV5-6; CDR3 DNA: TGTGCCAGCGAAGAGACTACTAACTATGGCTACACCTTC; CDR3 protein: CASEETTNYGYTF
D gene: NA; J gene: TRBJ1-1; V gene: TRBV30; CDR3 DNA: TGTGCCTGGAGTGTGGAAACGGGGACTGAAGCTTTCTTT; CDR3 protein: CAWSVETGTEAFF
D gene: NA; J gene: TRBJ1-5; V gene: TRBV19; CDR3 DNA: TGTGCCAGTAGAGACTCTTCGGCACAGCCCCAGCATTTT; CDR3 protein: CASRDSSAQPQHF
D gene: NA; J gene: TRBJ1-1; V gene: TRBV19; CDR3 DNA: TGTGCCAGTAAATTGAAGGGGACTGAAGCTTTCTTT; CDR3 protein: CASKLKGTEAFF
D gene: TRBD1; J gene: TRBJ1-6; V gene: TRBV6-1; CDR3 DNA: TGTGCCAGCAGTGGTCAGGGGGCACTGATGTGGAATTCACCCCTCCACTTT; CDR3 protein: CASSGQGALMWNSPLHF
D gene: TRBD1; J gene: TRBJ2-2; V gene: TRBV6-6; CDR3 DNA: TGTGCCAGCAGTCCGGGACAGGGTTACACCGGGGAGCTGTTTTTT; CDR3 protein: CASSPGQGYTGELFF
D gene: NA; J gene: TRBJ1-2; V gene: TRBV7-8; CDR3 DNA: TGTGCCAGCAGCTTAAACGAGGAACACACCTTC; CDR3 protein: CASSLNEEHTF
D gene: NA; J gene: TRBJ1-1; V gene: TRBV11-1; CDR3 DNA: TGTGCCAGCAGCCCTGGGGGGGGCATCACTGAAGCTTTCTTT; CDR3 protein: CASSPGGGITEAFF
D gene: TRBD2; J gene: TRBJ2-7; V gene: TRBV25-1; CDR3 DNA: TGTGCCAGCAGTGCCGGGACTAGCGGGAGAAGGTACGAGCAGTACTTC; CDR3 protein: CASSAGTSGRRYEQYF
D gene: TRBD1; J gene: TRBJ2-5; V gene: TRBV6-6; CDR3 DNA: TGTGCCAGCAGCGCAGGGACAGCCCCAGAGCAGTACTTC; CDR3 protein: CASSAGTAPEQYF
D gene: TRBD1; J gene: TRBJ1-4; V gene: TRBV27; CDR3 DNA: TGTGCCAGCAGTCCAATTCCGGGACAGGGGCCGCGGAAAGCAACTAATGAAAAACTGTTTTTT; CDR3 protein: CASSPIPGQGPRKATNEKLFF
D gene: TRBD1; J gene: TRBJ2-7; V gene: TRBV9; CDR3 DNA: TGTGCCAGCAGCGTAGACCCAGGGGGATCCTACGAGCAGTACTTC; CDR3 protein: CASSVDPGGSYEQYF
D gene: NA; J gene: TRBJ1-5; V gene: TRBV19; CDR3 DNA: TGTGCCAGTAAAGGACCGGACTATAGCAATCAGCCCCAGCATTTT; CDR3 protein: CASKGPDYSNQPQHF
D gene: NA; J gene: TRBJ2-1; V gene: TRBV29-1; CDR3 DNA: TGCAGCGGTTCACCGAGCTCCTACAATGAGCAGTTCTTC; CDR3 protein: CSGSPSSYNEQFF
D gene: TRBD2; J gene: TRBJ2-3; V gene: TRBV5-1; CDR3 DNA: TGCGCCAGCAGCCCCCACCTTAGCGGGAGGACGGGCGCAGATACGCAGTATTTT; CDR3 protein: CASSPHLSGRTGADTQYF
D gene: NA; J gene: TRBJ2-7; V gene: TRBV4-2; CDR3 DNA: TGTGCCAGCAGCCAAGAGGGGGCGCAGGGGCAGTACTTC; CDR3 protein: CASSQEGAQGQYF
D gene: TRBD1; J gene: TRBJ2-7; V gene: TRBV27; CDR3 DNA: TGTGCCAGCAGTTTAACTGGGACAGCGCCCTACGAGCAGTACTTC; CDR3 protein: CASSLTGTAPYEQYF
D gene: TRBD1; J gene: TRBJ2-1; V gene: TRBV9; CDR3 DNA: TGTGCCAGCAGCGCCTCCGGGACAGGGGCCAATGAGCAGTTCTTC; CDR3 protein: CASSASGTGANEQFF
D gene: TRBD2; J gene: TRBJ2-1; V gene: TRBV9; CDR3 DNA: TGTGCCAGCACCCCCACTAGCGGGAGATTCGCCTACAATGAGCAGTTCTTC; CDR3 protein: CASTPTSGRFAYNEQFF
D gene: TRBD1; J gene: TRBJ2-2; V gene: TRBV5-1; CDR3 DNA: TGCGCCAGCAGCTGGAGGACAGGATCAACCGGGGAGCTGTTTTTT; CDR3 protein: CASSWRTGSTGELFF
D gene: NA; J gene: TRBJ1-4; V gene: TRBV2; CDR3 DNA: TGTGCCAGCAGTGAAAGCAGGGGCGCAGGTGAAAAACTGTTTTTT; CDR3 protein: CASSESRGAGEKLFF
D gene: NA; J gene: TRBJ1-5; V gene: TRBV6-5; CDR3 DNA: TGTGCCAGCAGTTACTCGAGAGATCAGCCCCAGCATTTT; CDR3 protein: CASSYSRDQPQHF
D gene: NA; J gene: TRBJ1-3; V gene: TRBV5-1; CDR3 DNA: TGCGCCAGCAGCTTGGAGCAGGGGTCCGCCGGAAACACCATATATTTT; CDR3 protein: CASSLEQGSAGNTIYF
D gene: TRBD1; J gene: TRBJ2-7; V gene: TRBV5-1; CDR3 DNA: TGCGCCAGCAGCTTGGAACCCCGGGCAGGGGGCTACGAGCAGTACTTC; CDR3 protein: CASSLEPRAGGYEQYF
D gene: NA; J gene: TRBJ2-5; V gene: TRBV2; CDR3 DNA: TGTGCCAGCCTCCAGGGAAGAGAGACCCGGTACTTC; CDR3 protein: CASLQGRETRYF
D gene: TRBD1; J gene: TRBJ2-1; V gene: TRBV2; CDR3 DNA: TGTGCCGCCAACCCGGGGGACAGGCCTTACAATGAGCAGTTCTTC; CDR3 protein: CAANPGDRPYNEQFF
D gene: TRBD1; J gene: TRBJ2-7; V gene: TRBV29-1; CDR3 DNA: TGCAGCGCTGGTCGACAGGGGTACGAGCAGTACTTC; CDR3 protein: CSAGRQGYEQYF
D gene: NA; J gene: TRBJ1-4; V gene: TRBV5-8; CDR3 DNA: TGTGCCAGTACTCGGGGGGATAAACTGTTTTTT; CDR3 protein: CASTRGDKLFF
D gene: TRBD1; J gene: TRBJ1-6; V gene: TRBV6-4; CDR3 DNA: TGTGCCAGCAGTGAGGGACAGGATAATTCACCCCTCCACTTT; CDR3 protein: CASSEGQDNSPLHF
D gene: TRBD2; J gene: TRBJ2-1; V gene: TRBV2; CDR3 DNA: TGTGCCAGCAGTGAAGCGCTTCGGCTAGCGGGAGGGCCAGGCAATGAGCAGTTCTTC; CDR3 protein: CASSEALRLAGGPGNEQFF
D gene: TRBD1; J gene: TRBJ2-7; V gene: TRBV7-9; CDR3 DNA: TGTGCCAGCAGCCGCCGTGAGGGGACAGGGAATCTCTACGAGCAGTACTTC; CDR3 protein: CASSRREGTGNLYEQYF
D gene: TRBD1; J gene: TRBJ1-1; V gene: TRBV27; CDR3 DNA: TGTGCCAGCAGTATAGCCGGGACAGGGTTGAACACTGAAGCTTTCTTT; CDR3 protein: CASSIAGTGLNTEAFF
D gene: TRBD2; J gene: TRBJ2-1; V gene: TRBV9; CDR3 DNA: TGTGCCAGCAGCGTAGGTCCACTAGCGGTCTACAATGAGCAGTTCTTC; CDR3 protein: CASSVGPLAVYNEQFF
D gene: NA; J gene: TRBJ1-5; V gene: TRBV29-1; CDR3 DNA: TGCAGCGTGGGACATTCGGATCAGCCCCAGCATTTT; CDR3 protein: CSVGHSDQPQHF
D gene: NA; J gene: TRBJ1-5; V gene: TRBV11-2; CDR3 DNA: TGTGCCAGCAGCTTAGGGGGTAGCGGCAATCAGCCCCAGCATTTT; CDR3 protein: CASSLGGSGNQPQHF
D gene: NA; J gene: TRBJ2-3; V gene: TRBV1; CDR3 DNA: TGCACCAGCAGCCGCTATGGGGCTAGCGGACCTCCCAGCACAGATACGCAGTATTTT; CDR3 protein: CTSSRYGASGPPSTDTQYF
D gene: TRBD2; J gene: TRBJ2-1; V gene: TRBV7-3; CDR3 DNA: TGTGCCAGCAGCTTACAAGGACTAGCGGGAGTCAATGAGCAGTTCTTC; CDR3 protein: CASSLQGLAGVNEQFF
D gene: TRBD2; J gene: TRBJ2-1; V gene: TRBV29-1; CDR3 DNA: TGCAGCGTTGTCGGGGGGTTCTGGGGGAATGAGCAGTTCTTC; CDR3 protein: CSVVGGFWGNEQFF
D gene: NA; J gene: TRBJ2-7; V gene: TRBV4-1; CDR3 DNA: TGCGCCAGCAGCCAAGGTGCAGGGTCCTACGAGCAGTACTTC; CDR3 protein: CASSQGAGSYEQYF
D gene: NA; J gene: TRBJ1-4; V gene: TRBV11-2; CDR3 DNA: TGTGCCAGCAGCTTACCGGGCCAGGGTAATGAAAAACTGTTTTTT; CDR3 protein: CASSLPGQGNEKLFF
D gene: TRBD1; J gene: TRBJ2-5; V gene: TRBV5-1; CDR3 DNA: TGCGCCAGCAGCCGAGGGGACAGGCTTCGGGGAGAGACCCAGTACTTC; CDR3 protein: CASSRGDRLRGETQYF
D gene: TRBD2; J gene: TRBJ2-7; V gene: TRBV9; CDR3 DNA: TGTGCCAGCAGTAGCGGGAGTCGGTACGAGCAGTACTTC; CDR3 protein: CASSSGSRYEQYF
D gene: NA; J gene: TRBJ1-1; V gene: TRBV5-5; CDR3 DNA: TGTGCCAGCAGCTGGGACAAGCGGGGAATGAACACTGAAGCTTTCTTT; CDR3 protein: CASSWDKRGMNTEAFF
D gene: TRBD1; J gene: TRBJ2-3; V gene: TRBV14; CDR3 DNA: TGTGCCAGCAGTCGAACTACAGGGGGGACGGATACGCAGTATTTT; CDR3 protein: CASSRTTGGTDTQYF
D gene: TRBD2; J gene: TRBJ2-3; V gene: TRBV6-6; CDR3 DNA: TGTGCCAGCAGTTACCCCGGACTAGCTCCAGATACGCAGTATTTT; CDR3 protein: CASSYPGLAPDTQYF
D gene: NA; J gene: TRBJ1-1; V gene: TRBV6-1; CDR3 DNA: TGTGCCAGCAGAGAGGGGGTGAACACTGAAGCTTTCTTT; CDR3 protein: CASREGVNTEAFF
D gene: TRBD2; J gene: TRBJ2-3; V gene: TRBV7-3; CDR3 DNA: TGTGCCAGCAGCTTAGGAGGCGGGAGGGGATCAAAAGATACGCAGTATTTT; CDR3 protein: CASSLGGGRGSKDTQYF
D gene: TRBD2; J gene: TRBJ2-7; V gene: TRBV5-1; CDR3 DNA: TGCGCCAGCAGCCTGGGGAATAGCGGGAGAGTTAACGAGCAGTACTTC; CDR3 protein: CASSLGNSGRVNEQYF
D gene: NA; J gene: TRBJ1-2; V gene: TRBV6-6; CDR3 DNA: TGTGCCAGCAGTTACTCGGTCCAGGGGCATGGCTACACCTTC; CDR3 protein: CASSYSVQGHGYTF
D gene: NA; J gene: TRBJ1-2; V gene: TRBV9; CDR3 DNA: TGTGCCAGCAGCGTATCCGGGTTCTATGGCTACACCTTC; CDR3 protein: CASSVSGFYGYTF
D gene: NA; J gene: TRBJ2-7; V gene: TRBV11-2; CDR3 DNA: TGTGCCAGCAGCTTAGCGGGTACCTACGAGCAGTACTTC; CDR3 protein: CASSLAGTYEQYF
D gene: TRBD2; J gene: TRBJ2-3; V gene: TRBV5-1; CDR3 DNA: TGCGCCAGCAGCTTGGCCTGGTCTACTAGCGGGAGCATAGATACGCAGTATTTT; CDR3 protein: CASSLAWSTSGSIDTQYF
D gene: NA; J gene: TRBJ2-1; V gene: TRBV6-5; CDR3 DNA: TGTGCCAGCAGTTACTCGACGCAGCGAATCTACAATGAGCAGTTCTTC; CDR3 protein: CASSYSTQRIYNEQFF